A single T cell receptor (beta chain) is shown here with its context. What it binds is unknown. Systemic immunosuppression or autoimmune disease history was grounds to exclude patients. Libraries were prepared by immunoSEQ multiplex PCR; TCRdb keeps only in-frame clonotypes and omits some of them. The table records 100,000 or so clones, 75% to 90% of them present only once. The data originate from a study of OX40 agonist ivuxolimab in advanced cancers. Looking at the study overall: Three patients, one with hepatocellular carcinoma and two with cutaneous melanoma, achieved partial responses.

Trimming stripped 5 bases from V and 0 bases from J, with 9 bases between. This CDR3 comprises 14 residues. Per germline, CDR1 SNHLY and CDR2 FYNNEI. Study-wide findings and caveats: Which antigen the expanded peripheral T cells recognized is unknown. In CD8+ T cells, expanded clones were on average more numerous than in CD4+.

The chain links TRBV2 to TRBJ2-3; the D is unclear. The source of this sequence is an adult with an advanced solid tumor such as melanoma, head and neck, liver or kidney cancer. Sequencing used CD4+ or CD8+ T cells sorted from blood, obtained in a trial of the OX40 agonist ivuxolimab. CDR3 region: CASSLTRSTDTQYF. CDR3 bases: TGTGCCAGCAGTCTGACCCGGAGCACAGATACGCAGTATTTT.